Reported below is one TCR beta chain. The antigen is not known. The data derive from a study of OX40 agonist ivuxolimab in advanced cancers. Study-level findings and limits: The study found that CD8+ T cells averaged more expanded clones than CD4+. Within 6 weeks, CD4+ and CD8+ blood T cells expanded clonally at 0.1 to 3.0 mg/kg.

V trimming: 5 bases; J trimming: 2 bases; junction bases outside the gene matches: 10. In germline, CDR1 is SGHTA, CDR2 FQGNSA. The CDR3 extends over 16 amino acids. Assay used: immunoSEQ multiplex PCR; TCRdb lists only in-frame clones, some missing. The table shows roughly 50,000 clones, with approximately 80% occurring only once. This clonotype was sampled from an adult with an advanced solid tumor such as melanoma, head and neck, liver or kidney cancer. The sequencing here drew on CD4+ or CD8+ T cells sorted from blood, taken in a trial of the OX40 agonist ivuxolimab. The chain combines TRBV7-2 with TRBJ2-5, with 8 bases aligning to TRBD1. The CDR3 loop reads CASSPRDRTAQETQYF. CDR3 nucleotides: TGTGCCAGCAGCCCTCGGGACAGGACGGCGCAAGAGACCCAGTACTTC.